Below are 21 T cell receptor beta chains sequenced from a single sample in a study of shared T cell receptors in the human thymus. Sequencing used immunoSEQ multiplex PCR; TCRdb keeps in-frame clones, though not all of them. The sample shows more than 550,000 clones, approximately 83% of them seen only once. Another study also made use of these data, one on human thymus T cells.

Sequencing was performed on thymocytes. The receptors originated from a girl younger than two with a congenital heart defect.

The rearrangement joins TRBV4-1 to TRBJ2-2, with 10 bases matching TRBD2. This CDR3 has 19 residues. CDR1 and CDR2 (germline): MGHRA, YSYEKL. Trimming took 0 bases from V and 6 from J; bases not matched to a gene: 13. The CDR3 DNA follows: TGCGCCAGCAGCCAAGAGGTGGTCAAGCGGGGGGGCCGATCCGGGGAGCTGTTTTTT. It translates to CASSQEVVKRGGRSGELFF.

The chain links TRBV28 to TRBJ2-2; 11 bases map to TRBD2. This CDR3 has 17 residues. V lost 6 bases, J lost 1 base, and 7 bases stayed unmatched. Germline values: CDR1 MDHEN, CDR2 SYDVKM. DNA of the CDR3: TGTGCCAGCAGACCCTCTAGCGGGGGGAAGAACACCGGGGAGCTGTTTTTT. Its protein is CASRPSSGGKNTGELFF.

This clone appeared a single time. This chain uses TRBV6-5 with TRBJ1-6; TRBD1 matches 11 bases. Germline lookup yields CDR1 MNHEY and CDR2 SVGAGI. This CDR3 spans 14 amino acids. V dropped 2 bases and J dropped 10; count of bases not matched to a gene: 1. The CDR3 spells CASSYGTGGSPLHF. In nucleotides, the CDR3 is TGTGCCAGCAGTTACGGGACAGGGGGGTCACCCCTCCACTTT.

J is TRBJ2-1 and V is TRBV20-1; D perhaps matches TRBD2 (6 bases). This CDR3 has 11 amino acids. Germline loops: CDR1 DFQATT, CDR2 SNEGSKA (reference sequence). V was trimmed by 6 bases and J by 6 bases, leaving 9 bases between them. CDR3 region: CSARLVNEQFF. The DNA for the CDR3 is TGCAGTGCAAGACTAGTCAATGAGCAGTTCTTC.

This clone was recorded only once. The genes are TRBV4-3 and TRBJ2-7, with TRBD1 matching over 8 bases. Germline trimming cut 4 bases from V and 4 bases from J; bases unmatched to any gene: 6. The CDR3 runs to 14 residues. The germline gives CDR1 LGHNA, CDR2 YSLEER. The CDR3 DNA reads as TGCGCCAGCAGCCGGAACAGGGGGTGGTACGAGCAGTACTTC. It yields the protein CASSRNRGWYEQYF.

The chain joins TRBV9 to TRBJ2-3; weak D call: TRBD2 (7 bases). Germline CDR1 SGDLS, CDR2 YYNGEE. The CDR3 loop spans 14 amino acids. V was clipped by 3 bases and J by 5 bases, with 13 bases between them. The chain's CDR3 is CASSARGGEDTQYF. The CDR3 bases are TGTGCCAGCAGCGCTAGGGGGGGGGAAGATACGCAGTATTTT.

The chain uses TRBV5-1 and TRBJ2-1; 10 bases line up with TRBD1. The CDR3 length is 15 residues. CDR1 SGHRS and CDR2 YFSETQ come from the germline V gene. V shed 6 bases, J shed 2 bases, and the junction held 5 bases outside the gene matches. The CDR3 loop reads CASNWDRGPYNEQFF. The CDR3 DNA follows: TGCGCCAGCAATTGGGACAGGGGACCCTACAATGAGCAGTTCTTC. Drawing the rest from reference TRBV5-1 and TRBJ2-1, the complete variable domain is KAGVTQTPRYLIKTRGQQVTLSCSPISGHRSVSWYQQTPGQGLQFLFEYFSETQRNKGNFPGRFSGRQFSNSRSEMNVSTLELGDSALYLCASNWDRGPYNEQFFGPGTRLTVL.

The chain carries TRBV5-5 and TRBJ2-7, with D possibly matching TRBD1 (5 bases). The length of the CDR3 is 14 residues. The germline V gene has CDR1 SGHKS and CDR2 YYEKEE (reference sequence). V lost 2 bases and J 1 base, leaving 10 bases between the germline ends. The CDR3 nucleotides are TGTGCCAGCAGCTTCCAGGGTGAGTCCTACGAGCAGTACTTC. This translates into CASSFQGESYEQYF.

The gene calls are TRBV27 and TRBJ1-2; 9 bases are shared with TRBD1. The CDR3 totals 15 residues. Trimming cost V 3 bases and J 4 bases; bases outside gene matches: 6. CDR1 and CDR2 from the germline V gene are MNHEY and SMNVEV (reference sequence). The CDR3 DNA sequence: TGTGCCAGCAGTTTCGGGACAGGGCACATCTATGGCTACACCTTC. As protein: CASSFGTGHIYGYTF.

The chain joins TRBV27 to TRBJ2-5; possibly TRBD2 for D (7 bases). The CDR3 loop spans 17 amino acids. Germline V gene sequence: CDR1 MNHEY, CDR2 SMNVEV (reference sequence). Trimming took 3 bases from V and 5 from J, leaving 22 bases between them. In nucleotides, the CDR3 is TGTGCCAGCAGTTTTCTTGGGGGGGCCGAGGAACGGGAGACCCAGTACTTC. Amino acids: CASSFLGGAEERETQYF.

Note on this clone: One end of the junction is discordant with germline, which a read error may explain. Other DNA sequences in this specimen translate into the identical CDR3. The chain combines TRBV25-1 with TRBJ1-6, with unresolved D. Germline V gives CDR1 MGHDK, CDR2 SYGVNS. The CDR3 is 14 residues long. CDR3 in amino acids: CASSGLRHNSPLHF. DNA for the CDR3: TGTGCCAGCAGCGGGTTGCGCCATAATTCCCCCCTCCACTTT.

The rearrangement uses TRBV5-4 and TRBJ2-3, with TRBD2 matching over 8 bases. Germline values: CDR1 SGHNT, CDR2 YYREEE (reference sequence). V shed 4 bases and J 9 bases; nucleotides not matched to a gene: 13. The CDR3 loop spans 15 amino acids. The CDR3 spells CASSVLAGALGTQYF. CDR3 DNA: TGTGCCAGCAGCGTCCTAGCGGGTGCCCTGGGCACGCAGTATTTT.

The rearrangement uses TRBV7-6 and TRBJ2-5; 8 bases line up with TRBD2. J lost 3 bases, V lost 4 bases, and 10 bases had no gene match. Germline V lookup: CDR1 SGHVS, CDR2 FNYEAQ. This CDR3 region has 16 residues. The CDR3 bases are TGTGCCAGCAGCTCCTGCGGGGGGCCCAGAGAAGAGACCCAGTACTTC. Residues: CASSSCGGPREETQYF.

The CDR3 DNA reads TGTGCCAGCAGCCGACGGCCAGGGCCTTCTGGAAACACCATATATTTT. It specifies CASSRRPGPSGNTIYF. The chain links TRBV7-9 to TRBJ1-3, with a tentative D call TRBD1 (5 bases). The CDR3 extends over 16 amino acids. CDR1 and CDR2 from the germline V gene are SEHNR and FQNEAQ (reference sequence). Trimming pared 5 bases from V and 1 base from J, leaving 15 bases between.

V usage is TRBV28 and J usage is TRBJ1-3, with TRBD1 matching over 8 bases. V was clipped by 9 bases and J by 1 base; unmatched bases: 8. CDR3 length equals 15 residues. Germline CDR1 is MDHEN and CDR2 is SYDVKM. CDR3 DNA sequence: TGTGCCAGTTTCCAGGGGGCGCGATCTGGAAACACCATATATTTT. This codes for CASFQGARSGNTIYF. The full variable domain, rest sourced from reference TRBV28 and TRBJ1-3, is DVKVTQSSRYLVKRTGEKVFLECVQDMDHENMFWYRQDPGLGLRLIYFSYDVKMKEKGDIPEGYSVSREKKERFSLILESASTNQTSMYLCASFQGARSGNTIYFGEGSWLTVV.

CDR3 coding DNA: TGTGCCAGCTCACCCTCGGGACAGGCCACTGAAGCTTTCTTT. Translating gives CASSPSGQATEAFF. The gene calls are TRBV18 and TRBJ1-1; TRBD1 matches at 8 bases. The CDR3 has 14 residues. Germline assignment: CDR1 KGHSH and CDR2 LQKENI. J was trimmed by 4 bases and V by 3 bases; bases with no gene match: 4.

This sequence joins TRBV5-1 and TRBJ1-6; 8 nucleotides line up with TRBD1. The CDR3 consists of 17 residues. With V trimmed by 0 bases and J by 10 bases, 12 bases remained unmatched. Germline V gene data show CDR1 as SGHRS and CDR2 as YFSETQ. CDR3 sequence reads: CASSLEAGGKRGSPLHF. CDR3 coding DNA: TGCGCCAGCAGCTTGGAGGCAGGGGGCAAGAGGGGATCACCCCTCCACTTT.

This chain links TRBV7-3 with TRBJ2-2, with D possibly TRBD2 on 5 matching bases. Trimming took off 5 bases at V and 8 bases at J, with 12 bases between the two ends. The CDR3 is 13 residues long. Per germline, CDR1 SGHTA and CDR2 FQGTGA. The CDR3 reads CASSPQGLGELFF. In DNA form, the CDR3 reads TGTGCCAGCAGCCCCCAAGGACTGGGGGAGCTGTTTTTT. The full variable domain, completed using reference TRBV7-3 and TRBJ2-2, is GAGVSQTPSNKVTEKGKYVELRCDPISGHTALYWYRQSLGQGPEFLIYFQGTGAADDSGLPNDRFFAVRPEGSVSTLKIQRTERGDSAVYLCASSPQGLGELFFGEGSRLTVL.

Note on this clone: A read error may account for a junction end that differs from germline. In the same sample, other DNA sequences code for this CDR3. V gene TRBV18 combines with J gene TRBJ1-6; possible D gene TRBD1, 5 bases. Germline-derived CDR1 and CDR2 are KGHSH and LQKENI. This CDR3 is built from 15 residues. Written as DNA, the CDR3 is TGTGCCAGCTCACCACCCACCAGGGATAATTCCCCCCTCCACTTT. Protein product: CASSPPTRDNSPLHF.

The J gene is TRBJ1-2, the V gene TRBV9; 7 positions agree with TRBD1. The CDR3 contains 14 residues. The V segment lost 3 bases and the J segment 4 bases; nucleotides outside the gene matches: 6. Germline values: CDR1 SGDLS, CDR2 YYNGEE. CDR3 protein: CASSEGQDPYGYTF. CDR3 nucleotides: TGTGCCAGCAGCGAAGGACAGGACCCCTATGGCTACACCTTC. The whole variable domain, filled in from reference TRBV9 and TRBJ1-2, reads DSGVTQTPKHLITATGQRVTLRCSPRSGDLSVYWYQQSLDQGLQFLIQYYNGEERAKGNILERFSAQQFPDLHSELNLSSLELGDSALYFCASSEGQDPYGYTFGSGTRLTVV.

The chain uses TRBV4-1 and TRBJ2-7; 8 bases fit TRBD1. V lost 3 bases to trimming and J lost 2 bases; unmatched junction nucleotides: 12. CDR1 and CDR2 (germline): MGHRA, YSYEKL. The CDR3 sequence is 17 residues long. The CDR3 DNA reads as TGCGCCAGCAGCCACTCCGGGACAGGTGGGGGAACCTACGAGCAGTACTTC. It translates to CASSHSGTGGGTYEQYF.